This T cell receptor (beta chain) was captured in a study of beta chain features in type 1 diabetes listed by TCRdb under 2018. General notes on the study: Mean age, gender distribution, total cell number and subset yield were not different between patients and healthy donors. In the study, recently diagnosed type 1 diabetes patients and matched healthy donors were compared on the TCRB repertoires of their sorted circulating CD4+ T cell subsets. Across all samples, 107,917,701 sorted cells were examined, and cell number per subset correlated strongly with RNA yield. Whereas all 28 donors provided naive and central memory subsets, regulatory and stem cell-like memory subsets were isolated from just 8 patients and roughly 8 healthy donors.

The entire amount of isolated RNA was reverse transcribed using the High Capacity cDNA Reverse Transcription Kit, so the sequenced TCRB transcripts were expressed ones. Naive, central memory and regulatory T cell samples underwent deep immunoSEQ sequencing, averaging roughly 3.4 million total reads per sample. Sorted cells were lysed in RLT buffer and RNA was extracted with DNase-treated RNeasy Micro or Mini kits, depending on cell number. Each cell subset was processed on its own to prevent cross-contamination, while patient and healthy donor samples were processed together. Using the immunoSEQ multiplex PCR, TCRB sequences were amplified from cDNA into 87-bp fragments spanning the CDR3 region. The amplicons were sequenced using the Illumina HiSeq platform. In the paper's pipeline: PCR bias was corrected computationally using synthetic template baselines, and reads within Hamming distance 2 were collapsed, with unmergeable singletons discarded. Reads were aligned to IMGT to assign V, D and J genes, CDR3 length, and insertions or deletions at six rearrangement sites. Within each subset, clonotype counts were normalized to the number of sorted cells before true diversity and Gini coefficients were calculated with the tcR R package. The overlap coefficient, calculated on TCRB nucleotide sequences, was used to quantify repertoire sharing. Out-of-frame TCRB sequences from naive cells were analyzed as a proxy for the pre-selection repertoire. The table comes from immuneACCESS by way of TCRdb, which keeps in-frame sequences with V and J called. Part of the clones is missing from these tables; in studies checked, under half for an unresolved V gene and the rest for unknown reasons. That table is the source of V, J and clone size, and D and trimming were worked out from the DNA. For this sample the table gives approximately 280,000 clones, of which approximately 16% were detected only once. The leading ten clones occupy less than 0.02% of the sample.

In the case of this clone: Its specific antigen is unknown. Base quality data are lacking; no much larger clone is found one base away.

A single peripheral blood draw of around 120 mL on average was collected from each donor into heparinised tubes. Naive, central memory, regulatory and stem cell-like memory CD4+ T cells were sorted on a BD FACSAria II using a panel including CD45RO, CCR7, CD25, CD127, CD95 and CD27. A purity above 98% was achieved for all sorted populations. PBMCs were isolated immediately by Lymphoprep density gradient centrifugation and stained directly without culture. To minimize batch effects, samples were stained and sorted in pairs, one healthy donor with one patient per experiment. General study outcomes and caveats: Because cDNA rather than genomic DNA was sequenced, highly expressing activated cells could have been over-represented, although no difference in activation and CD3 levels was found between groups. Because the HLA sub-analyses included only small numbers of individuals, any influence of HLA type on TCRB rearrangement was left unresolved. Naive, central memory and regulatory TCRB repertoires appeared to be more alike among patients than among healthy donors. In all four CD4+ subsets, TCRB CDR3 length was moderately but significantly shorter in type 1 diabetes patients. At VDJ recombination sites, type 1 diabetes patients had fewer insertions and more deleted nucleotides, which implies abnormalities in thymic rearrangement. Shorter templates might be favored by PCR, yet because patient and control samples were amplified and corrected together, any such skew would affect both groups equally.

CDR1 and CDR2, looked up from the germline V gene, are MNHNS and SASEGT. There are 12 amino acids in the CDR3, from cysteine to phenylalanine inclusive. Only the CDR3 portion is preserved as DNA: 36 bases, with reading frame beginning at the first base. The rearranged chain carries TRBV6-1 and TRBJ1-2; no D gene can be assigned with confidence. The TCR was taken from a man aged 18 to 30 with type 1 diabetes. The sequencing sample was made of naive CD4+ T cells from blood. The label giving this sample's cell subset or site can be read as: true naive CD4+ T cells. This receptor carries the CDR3 CTTTPEYYGYTF. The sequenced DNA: TGTACCACAACCCCGGAGTACTATGGCTACACCTTC.